Below are 7 T cell receptor beta chains sequenced from a single sample in a study of T cells in Graves' hyperthyroidism and ophthalmopathy. Amplification targeted TCR beta CDR3 regions from RNA transcripts. HTBI primers were used for first-round RT-PCR of the TCR CDR3. TCRdb re-called the multiplex PCR reads through MiXCR, storing one row per CDR3 protein. The sample has about 530,000 distinct CDR3 sequences; 17% are singletons. Sequencing was done on a sample of blood. The receptors come from a young woman with Graves' ophthalmopathy.

The table lists this clonotype with many counts. This chain links TRBV30 with TRBJ2-1; TRBD2 might be the D (6 bases). This CDR3 is built from 15 residues. Between the trimmed V and J ends, which lost 0 bases and 0 bases, there was a span of 9 bases. Germline V gives CDR1 GTSNPN, CDR2 SVGIG (reference sequence). The CDR3 region has the DNA TGTGCCTGGAGTGTGGGTAGCGGCTCCTACAATGAGCAGTTCTTC. This gives the protein CAWSVGSGSYNEQFF.

This clonotype was detected many times. The CDR3 DNA reads TGTGCCAGCAACCTGAATCGGGCAGAGACCCAGTACTTC. Its protein product is CASNLNRAETQYF. This chain uses TRBV7-8 with TRBJ2-5, with D hard to call. This CDR3 comprises 13 residues. The germline V gene encodes CDR1 SGHVS and CDR2 FQNEAQ. The ends were cut back, 7 bases at V and 4 bases at J, with 13 bases in the middle.

This clonotype was picked up many times. J is TRBJ1-4 and V is TRBV28; 8 bases fit TRBD1. CDR3 length equals 16 residues. V dropped 7 bases and J dropped 8; count of bases not matched to a gene: 15. Per germline, CDR1 MDHEN and CDR2 SYDVKM. The CDR3 here is CASKDRGAEPGEKLFF. The CDR3, as DNA: TGTGCCAGCAAAGACAGGGGAGCTGAGCCTGGGGAAAAACTGTTTTTT.

J is TRBJ2-5 and V is TRBV2; D is possibly TRBD1 (6 bases). The CDR3 length is 11 residues. Germline lookup yields CDR1 SNHLY and CDR2 FYNNEI. V lost 4 bases and J lost 10, with 10 bases in between. DNA for the CDR3: TGTGCCAGCAGTGGTCAGGGGCGCCAGTACTTC. It specifies CASSGQGRQYF.

In its sample, this clonotype was seen a few times. This chain uses TRBV5-5 with TRBJ2-1; tentatively, D is TRBD2 (6 bases). Trimming took off 6 bases at V and 7 bases at J, with 17 bases between the two ends. The CDR3 is 14 residues long. Germline V lookup: CDR1 SGHKS, CDR2 YYEKEE (reference sequence). The CDR3 region is CASNFYGSRNEQFF. The CDR3 DNA follows: TGTGCCAGCAACTTTTACGGGAGTCGGAATGAGCAGTTCTTC. The variable domain in full, with the rest retrieved from reference TRBV5-5 and TRBJ2-1, is DAGVTQSPTHLIKTRGQQVTLRCSPISGHKSVSWYQQVLGQGPQFIFQYYEKEERGRGNFPDRFSARQFPNYSSELNVNALLLGDSALYLCASNFYGSRNEQFFGPGTRLTVL.

This clonotype came up a few times. This chain joins TRBV28 and TRBJ2-7; TRBD2 agrees at 15 bases. From germline, CDR1 is MDHEN and CDR2 SYDVKM. The CDR3 extends over 16 amino acids. The V segment lost 5 bases and the J segment 3 bases; nucleotides outside the gene matches: 5. The CDR3 bases are TGTGCCAGCAGTCCTACGGGACTAGCGGGGGGCTACGAGCAGTACTTC. Translated, it gives CASSPTGLAGGYEQYF.

This clonotype was observed at least ten times. The rearrangement links TRBV7-3 to TRBJ1-1; D remains ambiguous. The CDR3 length is 14 residues. V was pared by 0 bases and J by 1 base, with 6 bases between. Germline CDR1 SGHTA, CDR2 FQGTGA. The CDR3 region is CASSLTGPNTEAFF. CDR3 nucleotide sequence: TGTGCCAGCAGCTTAACAGGGCCGAACACTGAAGCTTTCTTT.